One and the same sample provided the 30 T cell receptor beta chains below, sequenced in a study. Tregs were sorted as CD4+CD25+CD127-/low cells. MiXCR was run by TCRdb on the 5' RACE reads, yielding one entry per CDR3 protein. The data contain about 59,000 distinct CDR3 sequences, around 21% of them singletons. The sequencing input was tumor-infiltrating Tregs sorted from the breast tumor. All receptors derive from a female donor with breast cancer.

This clonotype was counted between two and nine times. V gene TRBV5-1 combines with J gene TRBJ2-1; D may be TRBD1 (6 bases). Germline V gene sequence: CDR1 SGHRS, CDR2 YFSETQ. The CDR3 runs to 15 residues. V was cut by 0 bases and J by 5 bases, with 12 bases left in between. The CDR3 spells CASSLEGTLDNEQFF. The CDR3 DNA is TGCGCCAGCAGCTTGGAAGGGACACTTGACAATGAGCAGTTCTTC.

The CDR3 coding sequence is TGTGCCAGCAGCATCGTACAGGGCCCGGGGACCCAGTACTTC. Residues: CASSIVQGPGTQYF. This chain links TRBV7-9 with TRBJ2-5; weak D call: TRBD1 (6 bases). The germline gives CDR1 SEHNR, CDR2 FQNEAQ (reference sequence). V was shortened by 5 bases and J by 7 bases, with 17 bases between the two germline ends. This CDR3 is built from 14 residues.

In this sample, this clonotype turned up many times. The rearrangement joins TRBV4-3 to TRBJ2-7, with D tentatively TRBD1 or TRBD2 (5 bases each). Germline values: CDR1 LGHNA, CDR2 YSLEER. Trimming took off 0 bases at V and 2 bases at J, with 20 bases between the two ends. The CDR3 is 18 residues long. The CDR3 here is CASSQDLSERGRTYEQYF. CDR3 sequence (DNA): TGCGCCAGCAGCCAAGATCTTTCAGAGAGGGGAAGGACCTACGAGCAGTACTTC.

This clonotype was seen more than once but under ten times. V gene TRBV5-1 combines with J gene TRBJ2-1; unclear D gene. V was shortened by 0 bases and J by 4 bases, with 8 bases between the two germline ends. Germline V gene sequence: CDR1 SGHRS, CDR2 YFSETQ. CDR3 size: 14 residues. CDR3 in amino acids: CASSLAEPYNEQFF. The CDR3 nucleotides are TGCGCCAGCAGCTTGGCGGAACCGTACAATGAGCAGTTCTTC. The full variable domain, rest sourced from reference TRBV5-1 and TRBJ2-1, is KAGVTQTPRYLIKTRGQQVTLSCSPISGHRSVSWYQQTPGQGLQFLFEYFSETQRNKGNFPGRFSGRQFSNSRSEMNVSTLELGDSALYLCASSLAEPYNEQFFGPGTRLTVL.

The chain combines TRBV20-1 with TRBJ2-5; D might be TRBD1 or TRBD2, each matching 5 bases. This CDR3 comprises 16 residues. Germline V CDR1 and CDR2: DFQATT, SNEGSKA (reference sequence). Trimming took 4 bases from V and 0 from J, leaving 18 bases between them. The CDR3 sequence: CSAKDPWGRDQETQYF. Written as DNA, the CDR3 is TGCAGTGCTAAAGATCCGTGGGGACGGGACCAAGAGACCCAGTACTTC.

This clonotype was counted at least ten times. The V gene is TRBV7-2, the J gene TRBJ2-4; 10 bases are a match to TRBD2. V was clipped by 1 base and J by 7 bases; unmatched bases: 16. CDR1 and CDR2 from the germline V gene are SGHTA and FQGNSA. The CDR3 is 19 residues long. CDR3 coding DNA: TGTGCCAGCAGCTTAGGTTCCGAGCGGGAGGGCCATTTTCTCAACATTCAGTACTTC. The encoded protein is CASSLGSEREGHFLNIQYF.

This clonotype was found many times. The rearrangement joins TRBV28 to TRBJ2-3; 8 nucleotides agree with TRBD2. V was pared by 7 bases and J by 5 bases, with 14 bases of the junction left unmatched. Looked up from germline, CDR1 is MDHEN and CDR2 is SYDVKM. This CDR3 is 16 amino acids long. Here the CDR3 reads CASTYERELVGDTQYF. CDR3 nucleotide sequence: TGTGCCAGCACCTACGAGCGGGAGTTGGTGGGAGATACGCAGTATTTT.

This clonotype has a count of ten or more. The chain employs TRBV4-1 and TRBJ2-7, with TRBD1 matching 10 bases. J gave up 5 bases and V 1 base, and 11 bases lay outside the gene matches. The CDR3 runs 17 residues. Germline lookup yields CDR1 MGHRA and CDR2 YSYEKL. The CDR3 DNA sequence: TGCGCCAGCAGCCAAGTTGTTCTCCGGGACAGGGGTGACGAGCAGTACTTC. It translates to CASSQVVLRDRGDEQYF.

This clonotype occurred many times. The rearrangement links TRBV5-1 to TRBJ2-2, with D maybe TRBD2 (5 bases). This CDR3 comprises 15 residues. V was cut by 0 bases and J by 3 bases, with 9 bases left in between. Germline CDR1 and CDR2: SGHRS and YFSETQ. The CDR3 nucleotides are TGCGCCAGCAGCTTGGAGAGGGCAGACACCGGGGAGCTGTTTTTT. Its translation is CASSLERADTGELFF.

V and J are TRBV29-1 and TRBJ2-7, with D perhaps matching TRBD1 or TRBD2 (5 bases each). The CDR3 loop spans 15 amino acids. Trimming removed 6 bases from V and 6 bases from J, with 24 bases in between. Germline V gene sequence: CDR1 SQVTM, CDR2 ANQGSEA. The CDR3 is CSVGSDARGVAEQYF. The CDR3 nucleotides are TGCAGCGTGGGATCGGACGCCCGAGGGGTTGCCGAGCAGTACTTC.

This clonotype has a count of ten or more. The gene calls are TRBV12-3 or TRBV12-4 and TRBJ2-5; no firm D call. The CDR3 has 13 residues. V was trimmed by 6 bases and J by 5 bases, leaving 13 bases between them. DNA for the CDR3: TGTGCCAGCAGGGCTCCTAGTGTGGAGACCCAGTACTTC. Its protein product is CASRAPSVETQYF.

This clonotype has a single count. The chain combines TRBV7-2 with TRBJ2-5; either TRBD1 or TRBD2 may supply D (8 bases each). CDR1 and CDR2 (germline): SGHTA, FQGNSA. V lost 5 bases and J 9 bases, leaving 16 bases between the germline ends. The CDR3 consists of 13 residues. The CDR3 nucleotides read TGTGCCAGCAGCGCCAGGGGGCGGGAGGCCCAGTACTTC. This sequence encodes CASSARGREAQYF.

This clonotype was counted at least ten times. The chain combines TRBV6-2 or TRBV6-3 with TRBJ2-7; D remains ambiguous. This CDR3 has 15 residues. Germline loops: CDR1 MNHEY, CDR2 SVGEGT. Trimming shortened V by 0 bases and J by 5 bases, and 14 bases separated the two germline ends. CDR3 residues: CASSYSRLGRDEQYF. CDR3 sequence (DNA): TGTGCCAGCAGTTACTCGAGACTGGGTAGAGACGAGCAGTACTTC.

The gene calls are TRBV2 and TRBJ2-2, with D possibly TRBD2 on 6 matching bases. The CDR3 runs to 14 residues. V was trimmed by 6 bases and J by 0 bases, leaving 8 bases between them. The germline CDR1 and CDR2 sequences are SNHLY and FYNNEI. The CDR3 region is CASRREPNTGELFF. DNA of the CDR3: TGTGCCAGCAGACGGGAGCCGAACACCGGGGAGCTGTTTTTT. The variable domain in full, with the rest retrieved from reference TRBV2 and TRBJ2-2, is EPEVTQTPSHQVTQMGQEVILRCVPISNHLYFYWYRQILGQKVEFLVSFYNNEISEKSEIFDDQFSVERPDGSNFTLKIRSTKLEDSAMYFCASRREPNTGELFFGEGSRLTVL.

This clonotype was observed a few times. The chain employs TRBV6-5 and TRBJ1-1, with D perhaps matching TRBD1 (6 bases). This CDR3 has 14 residues. Per germline, CDR1 MNHEY and CDR2 SVGAGI. V shed 6 bases and J shed 1 base, with 12 bases lying between them. The CDR3 nucleotides are TGTGCCAGCAGACCCCAGGGGCCGAACACTGAAGCTTTCTTT. Translating it yields CASRPQGPNTEAFF.

This clonotype has a single count. Germline is not matched at one junction end, which may reflect a read error. The chain is built from TRBV9 and TRBJ1-1, with D unclear. The germline V gene encodes CDR1 SGDLS and CDR2 YYNGEE. CDR3 length: 16 residues. CDR3 coding DNA: TGTGCCAGCAGCGGGGGTCCTGGAGAGGTGAACACTGGAGCTTTCTTT. It translates to CASSGGPGEVNTGAFF.

This clonotype has a count of ten or more. The V gene is TRBV20-1, the J gene TRBJ2-4; 7 bases line up with TRBD1. Germline-derived CDR1 and CDR2 are DFQATT and SNEGSKA (reference sequence). V dropped 4 bases and J dropped 9; count of bases not matched to a gene: 15. This CDR3 spans 15 amino acids. In DNA, the CDR3 is TGCAGTGCTACTGTCGAACAGGGGCGAGGGAGCATTCAGTACTTC. This gives the protein CSATVEQGRGSIQYF.

This clonotype has more than one count but fewer than ten. V and J are TRBV5-6 and TRBJ2-7, with 8 bases aligning to TRBD2. V shed 2 bases, J shed 1 base, and the junction held 5 bases outside the gene matches. CDR1 SGHDT and CDR2 YYEEEE come from the germline V gene. CDR3 length equals 15 residues. This CDR3 is CASSLFLAGSYEQYF. CDR3 in DNA: TGTGCCAGCAGCTTATTCCTAGCGGGTTCCTACGAGCAGTACTTC.

This clonotype appeared a single time. The chain employs TRBV5-5 and TRBJ1-5; D possibly corresponds to TRBD1 (5 bases). The germline CDR1 and CDR2 sequences are SGHKS and YYEKEE (reference sequence). The CDR3 runs 17 residues. The V gene lost 3 bases and the J gene lost 0 bases, with 16 bases spanning the gap. The CDR3 is CASSWGDRGYSNQPQHF. DNA for the CDR3: TGTGCCAGCAGCTGGGGAGACCGGGGCTATAGCAATCAGCCCCAGCATTTT.

In its sample, this clonotype was seen a few times. The rearrangement joins TRBV7-9 to TRBJ1-6; TRBD1 matches 8 bases. The CDR3 is 15 amino acids. The V and J ends lost 0 bases and 6 bases, in that order; junction bases with no gene match: 1. From germline, CDR1 is SEHNR and CDR2 FQNEAQ (reference sequence). The CDR3, as DNA: TGTGCCAGCAGCTTAGCAGGACAGGGTAATTCACCCCTCCACTTT. Translation gives CASSLAGQGNSPLHF.

This chain links TRBV5-1 with TRBJ2-1; D unresolved. V gave up 4 bases and J gave up 1 base, with 12 bases separating them. The CDR3 is made up of 15 amino acids. CDR1 is SGHRS, CDR2 YFSETQ, per germline. CDR3 DNA sequence: TGCGCCAGCAGCCCGGGCGGCCGGTCCTACAATGAGCAGTTCTTC. It specifies CASSPGGRSYNEQFF.

This clonotype was observed many times. The chain combines TRBV4-2 with TRBJ1-1; a weak D match, TRBD1 (5 bases). V was cut by 0 bases and J by 5 bases, with 13 bases left in between. The germline V gene encodes CDR1 LGHNA and CDR2 YNFKEQ. The CDR3 has 15 residues. In DNA form, the CDR3 reads TGTGCCAGCAGCCAAGATCTAGTATGGGGGACTGAAGCTTTCTTT. Protein product: CASSQDLVWGTEAFF.

There are a few counts of this clonotype. The gene calls are TRBV7-9 and TRBJ1-1; 7 nucleotides agree with TRBD1. This CDR3 is 14 amino acids long. Germline values: CDR1 SEHNR, CDR2 FQNEAQ (reference sequence). V lost 5 bases to trimming and J lost 5 bases; unmatched junction nucleotides: 8. The chain's CDR3 is CASSPQGSYTEAFF. The CDR3 DNA reads TGTGCCAGCAGCCCACAGGGGTCGTATACTGAAGCTTTCTTT. The full variable domain, its missing parts supplied by reference TRBV7-9 and TRBJ1-1, is DTGVSQNPRHKITKRGQNVTFRCDPISEHNRLYWYRQTLGQGPEFLTYFQNEAQLEKSRLLSDRFSAERPKGSFSTLEIQRTEQGDSAMYLCASSPQGSYTEAFFGQGTRLTVV.

This clonotype was seen repeatedly, ten times or more. The chain links TRBV24-1 to TRBJ2-2, with 9 nucleotides matching TRBD1. CDR1 and CDR2 (germline): KGHDR, SFDVKD. The junction had 4 bases not matched to a gene; V was cut back by 2 bases and J by 4 bases. The CDR3 loop spans 16 amino acids. The DNA of the CDR3 is TGTGCCACCAGTGATTCGGGACAGGGAGTCACCGGGGAGCTGTTTTTT. The encoded protein is CATSDSGQGVTGELFF.

The rearrangement links TRBV12-3 or TRBV12-4 to TRBJ1-2, with 9 positions matching TRBD1. The CDR3 spans 15 residues. The V and J ends lost 5 bases and 6 bases, in that order; junction bases with no gene match: 10. CDR3 region: CASSPDRGKGDGYTF. CDR3 sequence (DNA): TGTGCCAGCAGTCCCGACAGGGGGAAAGGGGATGGCTACACCTTC.

This rearrangement joins TRBV20-1 to TRBJ2-7; a weak D match, TRBD1 (6 bases). Germline CDR1 reads DFQATT; CDR2 reads SNEGSKA (reference sequence). V was shortened by 6 bases and J by 3 bases, with 15 bases between the two germline ends. The CDR3 is 13 residues long. The CDR3 DNA reads TGCAGTGCCCCCAAGACAGGACACTACGAGCAGTACTTC. Protein: CSAPKTGHYEQYF.

The chain links TRBV6-6 to TRBJ2-7; 10 positions agree with TRBD1. The germline V gene has CDR1 MNHNY and CDR2 SVGAGI (reference sequence). Trimming took 7 bases from V and 4 from J; bases not matched to a gene: 13. The CDR3 is made up of 16 amino acids. The CDR3 DNA reads TGTGCCAGCAATCCTTCCGGGACAGGGGCTTCGTACGAGCAGTACTTC. It specifies CASNPSGTGASYEQYF.

The J gene is TRBJ2-5, the V gene TRBV20-1; no clear D gene. Trimming removed 3 bases from V and 5 bases from J, with 4 bases in between. The germline V gene has CDR1 DFQATT and CDR2 SNEGSKA (reference sequence). The length of the CDR3 is 10 residues. CDR3 loop: CSASGETQYF. The CDR3 nucleotides read TGCAGTGCTAGCGGGGAGACCCAGTACTTC.

The CDR3, as DNA: TGTGCCAGCAGAGATGATACAGGGGGCAATGAGCAGTTCTTC. Its protein product is CASRDDTGGNEQFF. The chain carries TRBV12-3 or TRBV12-4 and TRBJ2-1, with 8 nucleotides matching TRBD1. CDR3 length: 14 amino acids. Losses at the gene ends were 6 bases for V and 6 bases for J; bases not matched to a gene: 7.

This clonotype was recorded at least ten times. The chain has TRBV7-6 and TRBJ2-1, with D perhaps matching TRBD1 (5 bases). CDR1 is SGHVS, CDR2 FNYEAQ, per germline. V lost 2 bases and J lost 5, with 16 bases in between. This CDR3 has 16 amino acids. As DNA, the CDR3 is TGTGCCAGCAGCTTACGGTTCCGAGACAGAAACAATGAGCAGTTCTTC. The encoded protein is CASSLRFRDRNNEQFF. Full variable domain (remainder filled in from reference TRBV7-6 and TRBJ2-1): GAGVSQSPRYKVTKRGQDVALRCDPISGHVSLYWYRQALGQGPEFLTYFNYEAQQDKSGLPNDRFSAERPEGSISTLTIQRTEQRDSAMYRCASSLRFRDRNNEQFFGPGTRLTVL.